What follows are 2 T cell receptor beta chains derived from one specimen sequenced in a study of glioma-infiltrating T cells. TCR alpha and beta CDR3 regions were amplified from RNA using iRepertoire nested multiplex PCR. TCRdb used MiXCR to reprocess the multiplex PCR reads, holding one entry per CDR3 protein. The table records over 80,000 distinct CDR3 sequences, roughly 40% of them present only once. The sequencing sample was made of glioma tissue, nonneoplastic brain tissue, or PBMCs (not recorded which). The receptors originated from a human donor with low-grade glioma or glioblastoma, undergoing nonglioma brain surgery, or in good health (not recorded which).

In regard to this clonotype: Relative to the germline gene, one junction end is altered; a read error may explain this. This chain connects TRBV5-5 to TRBJ1-1, with 7 bases that match TRBD1. Germline CDR1 and CDR2: SGHKS and YYEKEE (reference sequence). The CDR3 sequence is 15 residues long. DNA for the CDR3: TGCGCCAGCAGTCGCACAGGGGCTCGGGGCACTGAAGCTTTCTTT. As protein: CASSRTGARGTEAFF.

This clonotype was seen many times. The V gene is TRBV10-3, the J gene TRBJ2-2; the D gene is possibly TRBD1 (5 bases). The CDR3 extends over 15 amino acids. The germline V gene encodes CDR1 ENHRY and CDR2 SYGVKD. V was clipped by 10 bases and J by 3 bases, with 18 bases between them. The CDR3 is CATGRQGEYTGELFF. CDR3 bases: TGTGCCACCGGAAGACAAGGGGAATACACCGGGGAGCTGTTTTTT.